This is a list of T cell receptor beta chains from one sample in a study of T-cell reconstitution after alpha-beta-depleted transplantation in children. TCRdb re-derived calls from the PCR reads in MiXCR, one entry per CDR3 protein. The data show about 980,000 distinct CDR3 sequences, roughly 29% seen once. Sequencing used PBMCs, mostly from graft donor cells, obtained 360 days after TCRalphabeta/CD19-depleted stem cell transplant. The receptors come from a boy younger than two who had a stem cell transplant for SCID, so the T cells may come from the graft donor. Both conserved end residues are part of each CDR3. A D gene is named only where the DNA matches it firmly. Not all rows give a size; the values are once, few, many and, for expanded clones, a class.

-	TRBJ2-3	-	TRBV5-1	TGCGCCAGCAGCTTGGGTCCCCGGGATACGCAGTATTTT	CASSLGPRDTQYF
TRBD1	TRBJ2-6	few	TRBV20-1	TGCAGTGCTAGAGATCCCCGGACAGGGAGCACTGGGGCCAACGTCCTGACTTTC	CSARDPRTGSTGANVLTF
-	TRBJ2-1	-	TRBV5-1	TGCGCCAGCAGCTTAAGGGACTTCGGCTCCTACAATGAGCAGTTCTTC	CASSLRDFGSYNEQFF
-	TRBJ2-2	few	TRBV4-3	TGCGCCAGCAGGGGGCGGGGATCGGCCGGGGAGCTGTTTTTT	CASRGRGSAGELFF
-	TRBJ2-1	few	TRBV6-2/TRBV6-3	TGTGCCAGCAGTAGGAGCGGGGACATAAATGAGCAGTTCTTC	CASSRSGDINEQFF
-	TRBJ2-1	few	TRBV3-1	TGTGCCAGCAGCCAAGGGGACTGGGGGGGCATCAATGAGCAGTTCTTC	CASSQGDWGGINEQFF
-	TRBJ1-1	-	TRBV6-5	TGTGCCAGCAGTTATTTTGGGACCTCTTTGGAAGCTTTCTTT	CASSYFGTSLEAFF
TRBD1	TRBJ2-1	-	TRBV5-4	TGTGCCAGCAGACCTGACAGGGGGCGATTCAATGAGCAGTTCTTC	CASRPDRGRFNEQFF
-	TRBJ2-4	few	TRBV20-1	TGCAGTGCCATCCGGGACCTGAACATTCAGTACTTC	CSAIRDLNIQYF
-	TRBJ2-7	-	TRBV7-9	TGTGCCAGCAGCCAGAATAATGGGGTCGAGCAGTACTTC	CASSQNNGVEQYF
TRBD1	TRBJ2-7	few	TRBV12-3/TRBV12-4	TGTGCCAGCAGTTCCCACAGGGGGTTCGACGAGCAGTACTTC	CASSSHRGFDEQYF
-	TRBJ1-4	few	TRBV2	TGTGCCAGCAGGGGGGCGCCTAATGAAAAACTGTTTTTT	CASRGAPNEKLFF
-	TRBJ2-4	once	TRBV12-5	TGTGCTAGTGGTTTGGCGGGGGGCACAGCCAAAAACATTCAGTACTTC	CASGLAGGTAKNIQYF
TRBD1	TRBJ2-5	-	TRBV28	TGTGCCACCTGGGACAGACAAGAAGAGACCCAGTACTTC	CATWDRQEETQYF
-	TRBJ2-1	-	TRBV4-1	TGCGCCAGCAGCCAAGATAACGGGGACTTCTCCTACAATGAGCAGTTCTTC	CASSQDNGDFSYNEQFF
-	TRBJ1-6	few	TRBV9	TGTGCCAGCAGCGTAGAGGCCATGAATTCACCCCTCCACTTT	CASSVEAMNSPLHF
-	TRBJ2-1	few	TRBV25-1	TGTGCCAGCAGGGGGGCCTATTACAATGAGCAGTTCTTC	CASRGAYYNEQFF
-	TRBJ2-1	-	TRBV5-1	TGCGCCAGCAGCTTGGCCGGGACTCCTAATGAGCAGTTCTTC	CASSLAGTPNEQFF
-	TRBJ1-2	few	TRBV29-1	TGCAGCGGCCAGACAGGCCACAACTATGGCTACACCTTC	CSGQTGHNYGYTF